This T cell receptor (beta chain) originates from a study of shared clonotypes between healthy human individuals. Study-wide background: Three CD4 naive, three CD4 memory, two CD8 naive and one CD8 memory plate were used per donor.

Overall study findings and caveats: Generation of non-shared clonotypes was less probable than generation of clonotypes shared by all four donors.

As defined, naive CD8 cells were CD45RO-negative and positively selected for CCR7, with terminally differentiated effector memory CD45RA+ cells excluded. Note on this clone: What it recognizes is unknown.

CDR1 and CDR2 from the germline V gene are SGHAT and FQNNGV. This CDR3 region has 15 residues. With 2 bases removed from V and 4 bases from J, the gap between germline ends came to 11 bases. The authors ran the assay at deep level. Repertoires were generated with immunoSEQ multiplex PCR, while TCRdb's copy carries only in-frame clones and drops some. The sample includes about 1,900,000 clones, about 95% of them seen just once. Sequencing input: naive CD8+ T cells sorted from blood. The gene calls are TRBV11-2 and TRBJ2-2; D gene unclear. This receptor was obtained from a man between 18 and 29 years old in good health. Here the CDR3 reads CASSLTEQFTGELFF. The CDR3 nucleotides are TGTGCCAGCAGCTTAACGGAACAGTTCACCGGGGAGCTGTTTTTT.